These 22 T cell receptor beta chains originate from one sample sequenced in a study of chemoradiotherapy in HPV16-positive cancers. Repertoires were generated with immunoSEQ multiplex PCR, while TCRdb's copy carries only in-frame clones and drops some. The table records over 800 clones, approximately 90% of them present only once. Source: tumor tissue, taken from a patient who underwent chemoradiotherapy. Receptors originate from a human donor with HPV-associated anogenital cancer.

The chain carries TRBV16 and TRBJ1-5, with D unclear. The germline V gene has CDR1 KGHSY and CDR2 FQNENV. This CDR3 is built from 17 residues. The ends were cut back, 0 bases at V and 9 bases at J, with 21 bases in the middle. This CDR3 is CASSQSEAGSLIWPQHF. The CDR3 DNA follows: TGTGCCAGCAGCCAATCGGAGGCGGGATCATTAATTTGGCCCCAGCATTTT.

The chain uses TRBV27 and TRBJ2-2, with unresolved D. Per germline, CDR1 MNHEY and CDR2 SMNVEV (reference sequence). Trimming shortened V by 6 bases and J by 1 base, and 9 bases separated the two germline ends. This CDR3 is built from 14 residues. CDR3 coding DNA: TGTGCCAGCAGGAGGCAGAGGAACACCGGGGAGCTGTTTTTT. It encodes CASRRQRNTGELFF.

The CDR3 DNA is TGTGCCAGCAGCTTAGTTGCTGACACCGGGGAGCTGTTTTTT. This gives the protein CASSLVADTGELFF. This sequence joins TRBV7-9 and TRBJ2-2; D remains ambiguous. The CDR3 loop spans 14 amino acids. Trimming left V 1 base short and J 3 bases short, with 6 bases between. Germline V gives CDR1 SEHNR, CDR2 FQNEAQ (reference sequence).

The V and J genes are TRBV5-1 and TRBJ2-4; D unclear. The germline V and J ends were trimmed by 1 base and 7 bases, with 12 bases remaining between them. Looked up from germline, CDR1 is SGHRS and CDR2 is YFSETQ. The CDR3 runs to 14 residues. The CDR3 reads CASSLTASKNIQYF. DNA for the CDR3: TGCGCCAGCAGCTTGACCGCCTCTAAGAACATTCAGTACTTC.

V usage is TRBV29-1 and J usage is TRBJ1-5, with D possibly being TRBD1 (5 bases). The CDR3 sequence is 12 residues long. The V gene lost 6 bases and the J gene lost 7 bases, with 13 bases spanning the gap. Looked up from germline, CDR1 is SQVTM and CDR2 is ANQGSEA. The CDR3 protein is CSVRNRSQPQHF. CDR3 nucleotide sequence: TGCAGCGTCAGGAACAGGTCCCAGCCCCAGCATTTT. The full variable domain, in which reference TRBV29-1 and TRBJ1-5 provide the parts outside the CDR3, is SAVISQKPSRDICQRGTSLTIQCQVDSQVTMMFWYRQQPGQSLTLIATANQGSEATYESGFVIDKFPISRPNLTFSTLTVSNMSPEDSSIYLCSVRNRSQPQHFGDGTRLSIL.

The gene calls are TRBV28 and TRBJ1-2; no reliable D call. V lost 3 bases to trimming and J lost 12 bases, with 14 bases between them. CDR1 and CDR2 from the germline V gene are MDHEN and SYDVKM. CDR3 length: 12 amino acids. CDR3 nucleotide sequence: TGTGCCAGCAGTTTTCTACAAGAGGCACACACCTTC. It is translated as CASSFLQEAHTF.

The chain recombines TRBV9 with TRBJ2-1, with 10 bases matching TRBD2. The V segment lost 2 bases and the J segment 2 bases; nucleotides outside the gene matches: 4. Germline CDR1 and CDR2: SGDLS and YYNGEE. CDR3 length: 16 amino acids. The DNA for the CDR3 is TGTGCCAGCAGCGTTAGCGGGGGGACGCCCTACAATGAGCAGTTCTTC. Translation: CASSVSGGTPYNEQFF.

J is TRBJ2-3 and V is TRBV27, with TRBD2 as a possible D gene (6 bases). CDR1 MNHEY and CDR2 SMNVEV come from the germline V gene (reference sequence). This CDR3 region has 14 residues. V was clipped by 2 bases and J by 2 bases, with 8 bases between them. The CDR3 spells CASSLRGYTDTQYF. Written as DNA, the CDR3 is TGTGCCAGCAGTTTACGGGGGTACACAGATACGCAGTATTTT.

The chain combines TRBV6-1 with TRBJ2-6; 10 bases are shared with TRBD1. With V trimmed by 4 bases and J by 3 bases, 6 bases remained unmatched. The CDR3 runs to 17 residues. The germline V gene encodes CDR1 MNHNS and CDR2 SASEGT. The CDR3 region has the DNA TGTGCCAGCAGTGTTCGTGACAGGGGGCTTGGGGCCAACGTCCTGACTTTC. This encodes CASSVRDRGLGANVLTF.

The chain recombines TRBV6-5 with TRBJ1-1, with D hard to call. The germline V and J ends were trimmed by 5 bases and 1 base, with 11 bases remaining between them. The CDR3 extends over 14 amino acids. Germline assignment: CDR1 MNHEY and CDR2 SVGAGI. CDR3 region: CASSVNKGNTEAFF. In DNA form, the CDR3 reads TGTGCCAGCAGTGTAAATAAGGGGAACACTGAAGCTTTCTTT.

The chain has TRBV6-1 and TRBJ2-3; no firm D call. The germline gives CDR1 MNHNS, CDR2 SASEGT. V lost 3 bases to trimming and J lost 7 bases, with 8 bases between them. The CDR3 sequence is 12 residues long. The CDR3 region has the DNA TGTGCCAGCAGTGAGAGTCTTAATACGCAGTATTTT. It is translated as CASSESLNTQYF.

This clone was recorded once. The chain employs TRBV6-4 and TRBJ2-3; D not resolved. There are 14 residues in the CDR3. V was clipped by 5 bases and J by 0 bases, with 9 bases between them. The germline V gene has CDR1 MRHNA and CDR2 SNTAGT. The CDR3 sequence is CASSLGPSTDTQYF. The CDR3 DNA reads as TGTGCCAGCAGTTTGGGCCCTAGCACAGATACGCAGTATTTT.

The chain combines TRBV9 with TRBJ1-6; D call uncertain. Between the trimmed V and J ends, which lost 2 bases and 7 bases, there was a span of 13 bases. CDR1 and CDR2 from the germline V gene are SGDLS and YYNGEE. This CDR3 is 15 amino acids long. The CDR3 protein is CASSVGSSLNSPLHF. The DNA for the CDR3 is TGTGCCAGCAGCGTCGGGAGCAGCCTGAATTCACCCCTCCACTTT.

This chain uses TRBV18 with TRBJ2-1; D may be TRBD2 (5 bases). CDR1 and CDR2 from the germline V gene are KGHSH and LQKENI. V dropped 1 base and J dropped 8 bases, with 9 bases sitting between them. This CDR3 has 13 residues. The CDR3 loop is CASSPLPGDEQFF. As DNA, the CDR3 is TGTGCCAGCTCACCACTACCCGGGGATGAGCAGTTCTTC.

A single count supports this clone. The V and J genes are TRBV6-1 and TRBJ2-3, with 8 bases that match TRBD2. The V and J ends lost 2 bases and 5 bases, in that order; junction bases with no gene match: 9. Germline-derived CDR1 and CDR2 are MNHNS and SASEGT. CDR3 length equals 16 residues. CDR3 nucleotides: TGTGCCAGCAGTGAATCCGGGGGGGGCCGCGGAGATACGCAGTATTTT. As protein: CASSESGGGRGDTQYF.

V usage is TRBV18 and J usage is TRBJ1-2; D call uncertain. With 5 bases removed from V and 5 bases from J, the gap between germline ends came to 21 bases. The germline V gene has CDR1 KGHSH and CDR2 LQKENI. This CDR3 region has 16 residues. The CDR3 region has the DNA TGTGCCAGCTCAGATTTCCGGGCCGCAGGCCAGTATGGCTACACCTTC. Its translation: CASSDFRAAGQYGYTF.

The J gene is TRBJ2-3, the V gene TRBV5-5, with 9 bases that match TRBD2. V shed 4 bases and J 4 bases; nucleotides not matched to a gene: 16. The CDR3 spans 18 residues. Germline V gene lookup returns CDR1 SGHKS and CDR2 YYEKEE (reference sequence). DNA for the CDR3: TGTGCCAGCAGCCCTCGCCGCGGGGGGGCCGAAGGGGCAGATACGCAGTATTTT. Protein sequence: CASSPRRGGAEGADTQYF.

This sequence joins TRBV9 and TRBJ1-1; TRBD1 might be the D (6 bases). This CDR3 spans 14 amino acids. Per the germline V gene, CDR1 is SGDLS and CDR2 is YYNGEE. V was clipped by 0 bases and J by 7 bases, with 13 bases between them. CDR3: CASSVGGGTNEAFF. The CDR3 DNA is TGTGCCAGCAGCGTAGGTGGCGGGACAAATGAAGCTTTCTTT.

The V call is TRBV6-5, the J call TRBJ2-7, with D tentatively TRBD1 or TRBD2 (6 bases each). Trimming took 6 bases from V and 2 from J, leaving 11 bases between them. In germline, CDR1 is MNHEY, CDR2 SVGAGI. The CDR3 sequence is 13 residues long. The CDR3 loop is CASRGGVTYEQYF. The CDR3, as DNA: TGTGCCAGCAGGGGGGGCGTAACCTACGAGCAGTACTTC.

CDR3 in DNA: TGTGCCAGCAGCTTCCTATACAGGGCCACTGAAGCTTTCTTT. Its protein product is CASSFLYRATEAFF. The rearrangement uses TRBV7-8 and TRBJ1-1, with D maybe TRBD1 (6 bases). Germline V lookup: CDR1 SGHVS, CDR2 FQNEAQ. This CDR3 has 14 residues. With 3 bases removed from V and 4 bases from J, the gap between germline ends came to 12 bases.

J is TRBJ1-1 and V is TRBV11-2; possibly TRBD1 for D (6 bases). Germline CDR1 is SGHAT and CDR2 is FQNNGV. V lost 1 base and J 1 base, leaving 16 bases between the germline ends. This CDR3 contains 17 residues. CDR3 DNA: TGTGCCAGCAGCTTAGTAGCTACAGGGTTCGGGAACACTGAAGCTTTCTTT. It is translated as CASSLVATGFGNTEAFF.

The CDR3 region has the DNA TGTGCCAGCAGCCAAGGACAGAGGGATGAAAAACTGTTTTTT. Protein sequence: CASSQGQRDEKLFF. The V gene is TRBV7-8, the J gene TRBJ1-4; a weak D match, TRBD1 (6 bases). Germline CDR1 and CDR2: SGHVS and FQNEAQ. The ends were cut back, 5 bases at V and 6 bases at J, with 13 bases in the middle. The CDR3 contains 14 residues.